The sequence of this TCR beta chain was determined in a study of control samples from healthy donors and cancer patients. The CDR3 has 14 amino acids. V lost 6 bases to trimming and J lost 1 base, with 15 bases between them. Germline CDR1 SQVTM, CDR2 ANQGSEA. Profiled with immunoSEQ multiplex PCR; TCRdb holds only in-frame clones, not every one. The sample holds about 130,000 clones, 90% seen once. This clonotype was obtained from a man younger than 35 in good health. The genes are TRBV29-1 and TRBJ1-1; no definite D call. The material sequenced was blood. CDR3 region: CSVSDGGSNTEAFF. The CDR3 bases are TGCAGCGTGAGTGACGGAGGATCGAACACTGAAGCTTTCTTT.